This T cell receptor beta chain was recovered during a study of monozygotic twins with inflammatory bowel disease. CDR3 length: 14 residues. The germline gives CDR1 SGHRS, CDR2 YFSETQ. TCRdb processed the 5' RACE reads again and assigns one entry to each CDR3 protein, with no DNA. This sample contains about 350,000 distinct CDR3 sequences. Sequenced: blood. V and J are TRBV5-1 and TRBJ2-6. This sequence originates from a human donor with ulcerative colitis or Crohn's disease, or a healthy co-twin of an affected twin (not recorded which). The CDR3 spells CASSVEAGANVLTF.